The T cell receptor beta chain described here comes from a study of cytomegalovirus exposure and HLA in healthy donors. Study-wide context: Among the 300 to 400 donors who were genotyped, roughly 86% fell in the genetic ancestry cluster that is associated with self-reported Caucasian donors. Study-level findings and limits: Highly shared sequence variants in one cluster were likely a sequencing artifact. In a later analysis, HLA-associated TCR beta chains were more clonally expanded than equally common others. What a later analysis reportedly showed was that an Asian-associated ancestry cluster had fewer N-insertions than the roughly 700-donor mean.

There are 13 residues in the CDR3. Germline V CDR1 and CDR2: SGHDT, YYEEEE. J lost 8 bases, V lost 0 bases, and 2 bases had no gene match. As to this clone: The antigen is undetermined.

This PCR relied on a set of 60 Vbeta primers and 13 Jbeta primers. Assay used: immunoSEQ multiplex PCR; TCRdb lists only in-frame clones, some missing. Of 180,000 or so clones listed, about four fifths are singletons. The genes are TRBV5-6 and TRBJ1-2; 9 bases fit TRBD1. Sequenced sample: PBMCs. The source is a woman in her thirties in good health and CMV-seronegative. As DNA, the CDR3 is TGTGCCAGCAGCTTGGAGGACAGGGGAGGCTACACCTTC. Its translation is CASSLEDRGGYTF.